This T cell receptor (beta chain) was obtained from a study of human T cells and chemical hapten exposure. Study results and caveats: The formation of large CDR3 similarity clusters by expanded TCRs significantly exceeded that of controls. There was no change with DPC sensitization in TCRs above 1 in 1000 frequency.

As originally analysed: Samples held a median of 95,638 TCRs, range roughly 20,000–750,000. TCRdb re-called the RACE reads through MiXCR, storing one row per CDR3 protein. For this entry, the V and J calls and clone size follow TCRdb and not the study's own pipeline. The table lists approximately 52,000 distinct CDR3 sequences, more than 9% of them singletons, with approximately 9.5% in the top ten. Stated time point: pre-sensitization, week 0. Treatment denoted: therapeutic diphenylcyclopropenone sensitization with weekly scalp DPC. Extraction yielded total RNA from whole blood (unfractionated). Blood draws came before every patch-test application. This clonotype was observed many times. The target antigen is unknown. Sequences were derived from whole blood, sampled in connection with sensitization to the hapten diphenylcyclopropenone (DPC). The receptor was isolated from a young woman with alopecia areata. Some clones in this sample may be carry-over from other donors' samples.

The CDR3 nucleotides read TGTGCCATCAGTGGACAGGGGACCGCAGATACGCAGTATTTT. It is translated as CAISGQGTADTQYF. This rearrangement joins TRBV10-3 to TRBJ2-3, with 8 bases matching TRBD1. Per the germline V gene, CDR1 is ENHRY and CDR2 is SYGVKD. The CDR3 sequence is 14 residues long. J lost 4 bases, V lost 4 bases, and 4 bases had no gene match.